Presented here are 7 T cell receptor beta chains from one specimen sequenced in a study of shared clonotypes between healthy human individuals. The table came from immunoSEQ multiplex PCR; TCRdb's copy has only in-frame clones and leaves some out. The top ten clones hold nearly 1.5% of a sample with about 980,000 clones, over 60% of them seen once. Sequenced input: memory CD4+ T cells sorted from blood. Indicated subset: CD45RA-negative fraction. Source of these receptors: a man between 18 and 29 years old in good health.

This clone was seen ten or more times. The V gene is TRBV7-8, the J gene TRBJ2-3; D remains unclear. The CDR3 has 14 amino acids. Trimming cost V 4 bases and J 0 bases, with 8 bases left between them. Germline CDR1 and CDR2: SGHVS and FQNEAQ. Here the CDR3 DNA reads TGTGCCAGCAGCTCCGAGACTAGCACAGATACGCAGTATTTT. Protein sequence: CASSSETSTDTQYF. The full variable domain, rest sourced from reference TRBV7-8 and TRBJ2-3, is GAGVSQSPRYKVAKRGQDVALRCDPISGHVSLFWYQQALGQGPEFLTYFQNEAQLDKSGLPSDRFFAERPEGSVSTLKIQRTQQEDSAVYLCASSSETSTDTQYFGPGTRLTVL.

The CDR3 region is CASSLGTGEDEKLFF. CDR3 sequence (DNA): TGCGCCAGCAGCTTGGGGACAGGGGAGGATGAAAAACTGTTTTTT. This sequence joins TRBV5-1 and TRBJ1-4, with 9 bases lining up with TRBD1. Per the germline V gene, CDR1 is SGHRS and CDR2 is YFSETQ. The CDR3 has 15 residues. The V and J ends lost 0 bases and 6 bases, in that order; junction bases with no gene match: 3.

This sequence joins TRBV5-1 and TRBJ2-5; no definite D call. Trimming shortened V by 1 base and J by 1 base, and 8 bases separated the two germline ends. CDR1 and CDR2 (germline): SGHRS, YFSETQ. The CDR3 loop spans 14 amino acids. CDR3 coding DNA: TGCGCCAGCAGCTTGTTCATACCCCAAGAGACCCAGTACTTC. It translates to CASSLFIPQETQYF.

The chain carries TRBV19 and TRBJ1-1; weak D call: TRBD1 (5 bases). This CDR3 comprises 14 residues. Germline V gene lookup returns CDR1 LNHDA and CDR2 SQIVND (reference sequence). Trimming pared 4 bases from V and 2 bases from J, leaving 11 bases between. The CDR3 coding sequence is TGTGCCAGTAGTAATGAGGGGCTTAACACTGAAGCTTTCTTT. As protein: CASSNEGLNTEAFF.

For the CDR3, the DNA is TGTGCCAGTAGTGGGACCGCCGGGGTGTCACCCCTCCACTTT. It codes for CASSGTAGVSPLHF. The chain has TRBV19 and TRBJ1-6; tentatively, D is TRBD1 (5 bases). This CDR3 contains 14 residues. Germline V lookup: CDR1 LNHDA, CDR2 SQIVND (reference sequence). The V end was cut by 5 bases, the J end by 10 bases, with 15 bases between.

The DNA of the CDR3 is TGTGCCTGGAGTGGCGGGGGTCAGCCCCAGCATTTT. Its protein product is CAWSGGGQPQHF. The genes are TRBV30 and TRBJ1-5; possible D gene TRBD1, 5 bases. Germline CDR1 GTSNPN, CDR2 SVGIG (reference sequence). The CDR3 extends over 12 amino acids. Trimming removed 1 base from V and 6 bases from J, with 7 bases in between. Full variable domain (missing parts from reference TRBV30 and TRBJ1-5): SQTIHQWPATLVQPVGSPLSLECTVEGTSNPNLYWYRQAAGRGLQLLFYSVGIGQISSEVPQNLSASRPQDRQFILSSKKLLLSDSGFYLCAWSGGGQPQHFGDGTRLSIL.

On this clone itself: This specimen includes other DNA sequences encoding the same CDR3. The chain is built from TRBV6-5 and TRBJ1-1; D possibly corresponds to TRBD1 (5 bases). The germline V and J ends were trimmed by 6 bases and 5 bases, with 7 bases remaining between them. In germline, CDR1 is MNHEY, CDR2 SVGAGI. The length of the CDR3 is 11 residues. The CDR3 nucleotides read TGTGCCAGCAGGGGGGGAACTGAAGCTTTCTTT. This translates into CASRGGTEAFF.